Presented here are 30 T cell receptor beta chains from one specimen sequenced in a study of early T cells in non-severe SARS-CoV-2 infection. TCRdb reprocessed the 5' RACE reads via MiXCR and lists one record per CDR3 protein. The profile shows more than 65,000 distinct CDR3 sequences, more than 9% of them singletons. The sample was whole blood. The origin of the receptors is an adult who was a healthcare worker with PCR-confirmed SARS-CoV-2 infection or an uninfected control (not recorded which).

This clonotype was found a few times. The chain couples TRBV7-3 to TRBJ1-5; D possibly corresponds to TRBD1 (5 bases). Germline CDR1 SGHTA, CDR2 FQGTGA. This CDR3 region has 14 residues. Trimming removed 3 bases from V and 16 bases from J, with 22 bases in between. As DNA, the CDR3 is TGTGCCAGCAGCTTGGGGCGGGCAGAGAATCAGCCCCATTTT. Encoded protein: CASSLGRAENQPHF.

This clonotype has a single count. The gene calls are TRBV29-1 and TRBJ2-3; 10 bases align to TRBD2. The CDR3 has 14 amino acids. CDR1 is SQVTM and CDR2 is ANQGSEA in the germline V gene. The junction had 7 bases not matched to a gene; V was cut back by 8 bases and J by 2 bases. In DNA, the CDR3 is TGCAGCATGGCCGGACTAGCGGACACAGATACGCAGTATTTT. This codes for CSMAGLADTDTQYF.

This clonotype was counted between two and nine times. DNA of the CDR3: TGTGCCAGTAGTTCGACAGGGCCGCAGCCCCAGCATTTT. Amino acid sequence: CASSSTGPQPQHF. The gene calls are TRBV19 and TRBJ1-5, with 7 bases lining up with TRBD1. The CDR3 sequence is 13 residues long. CDR1 and CDR2 from the germline V gene are LNHDA and SQIVND (reference sequence). V dropped 5 bases and J dropped 7; count of bases not matched to a gene: 5.

Only a few counts were recorded for this clonotype. This chain connects TRBV12-3 or TRBV12-4 to TRBJ1-6; no definite D call. There are 13 residues in the CDR3. The V end was cut by 2 bases, the J end by 7 bases, with 6 bases between. The DNA for the CDR3 is TGTGCCAGCAGTTTAAATCGGAATTCACCCCTCCACTTT. Translating it yields CASSLNRNSPLHF.

This clonotype was detected many times. V usage is TRBV30 and J usage is TRBJ1-1, with D possibly matching TRBD1 (6 bases). Germline V gene sequence: CDR1 GTSNPN, CDR2 SVGIG (reference sequence). The CDR3 is 15 amino acids. Trimming shortened V by 2 bases and J by 2 bases, and 15 bases separated the two germline ends. The CDR3 DNA follows: TGTGCCTGGAGTATCTCTCGGGGGGGCAACACTGAAGCTTTCTTT. Translation: CAWSISRGGNTEAFF.

This clonotype has a count of ten or more. CDR3 residues: CAVLLNRDFNSEQYF. CDR3 nucleotides: TGTGCCGTCCTCCTAAACCGGGACTTTAACTCCGAGCAGTACTTC. The gene calls are TRBV7-6 and TRBJ2-7, with a possible D match to TRBD2 (6 bases). The CDR3 consists of 15 residues. The V gene's germline CDR1 is SGHVS and CDR2 FNYEAQ. V was cut by 11 bases and J by 6 bases, with 26 bases left in between.

This clonotype was seen at least ten times. The CDR3 protein is CASSRPGLALGEQFF. The CDR3 nucleotides are TGTGCCAGCAGCCGACCAGGACTAGCCCTCGGAGAGCAGTTCTTC. The chain combines TRBV7-2 with TRBJ2-1, with TRBD2 matching over 8 bases. CDR1 SGHTA and CDR2 FQGNSA come from the germline V gene. V lost 5 bases to trimming and J lost 10 bases; unmatched junction nucleotides: 13. This CDR3 contains 15 residues.

This clonotype was detected many times. The chain couples TRBV6-6 to TRBJ1-5; 10 nucleotides match TRBD1. The ends lost 3 bases at V and 8 bases at J; junction bases unmatched: 4. Per the germline V gene, CDR1 is MNHNY and CDR2 is SVGAGI (reference sequence). This CDR3 is 14 amino acids long. In DNA form, the CDR3 reads TGTGCCAGCAGTTATCCGGACAGGGGGAAGCCCCAGCATTTT. It specifies CASSYPDRGKPQHF.

This clonotype has a handful of counts. The J gene is TRBJ2-3, the V gene TRBV29-1, with D hard to call. Per germline, CDR1 SQVTM and CDR2 ANQGSEA. The CDR3 contains 12 residues. Trimming stripped 5 bases from V and 0 bases from J, with 6 bases between. The CDR3 here is CSVITSTDTQYF. The CDR3 nucleotides are TGCAGCGTTATTACCAGCACAGATACGCAGTATTTT.

This sequence joins TRBV7-8 and TRBJ2-5; TRBD1 is a possible D gene (6 bases). V was cut by 3 bases and J by 7 bases, with 12 bases left in between. CDR3 length equals 13 residues. From germline, CDR1 is SGHVS and CDR2 FQNEAQ. The CDR3 nucleotides read TGTGCCAGCAGCTTGGGGACATCCGCGACCCAGTACTTC. It translates to CASSLGTSATQYF.

This clonotype showed up many times. The chain joins TRBV2 to TRBJ2-1; TRBD2 matches 7 bases. This CDR3 has 15 amino acids. Germline V lookup: CDR1 SNHLY, CDR2 FYNNEI. The junction had 5 bases not matched to a gene; V was cut back by 2 bases and J by 4 bases. The CDR3, as DNA: TGTGCCAGCAGTGAAACTACTAGCGAATACAATGAGCAGTTCTTC. Translation: CASSETTSEYNEQFF.

This clonotype was recorded many times. The rearrangement uses TRBV10-3 and TRBJ1-1, with 8 bases that match TRBD1. The V and J ends lost 0 bases and 1 base, in that order; junction bases with no gene match: 4. The CDR3 is 16 amino acids. CDR1 and CDR2 (germline): ENHRY, SYGVKD. The CDR3 reads CAISESATGGNTEAFF. In DNA, the CDR3 is TGTGCCATCAGTGAGTCTGCCACAGGGGGGAACACTGAAGCTTTCTTT.

This clonotype was detected ten times or more. The chain couples TRBV6-2 or TRBV6-3 to TRBJ2-1; D unclear. The CDR3 runs 16 residues. The V end lost 6 bases, the J end lost 2 bases, and 17 bases lay between the germline ends. Germline CDR1 is MNHEY and CDR2 is SVGEGT. CDR3 amino acids: CASSRRGGSTYNEQFF. CDR3 nucleotides: TGTGCCAGCAGCCGCCGTGGTGGATCAACCTACAATGAGCAGTTCTTC.

J is TRBJ1-1 and V is TRBV5-4; the D is unclear. The germline gives CDR1 SGHNT, CDR2 YYREEE (reference sequence). This CDR3 spans 15 amino acids. V lost 0 bases and J lost 5, with 14 bases in between. CDR3 DNA: TGTGCCAGCAGCTTGGGACGTTCGGGCCCGACTGAAGCTTTCTTT. Translated: CASSLGRSGPTEAFF.

The rearrangement joins TRBV28 to TRBJ2-2; 14 nucleotides agree with TRBD2. The CDR3 totals 17 residues. The V and J ends lost 7 bases and 1 base, in that order; junction bases with no gene match: 5. Germline V gene lookup returns CDR1 MDHEN and CDR2 SYDVKM. This CDR3 is CASTGTSGSWNTGELFF. The CDR3 nucleotides are TGTGCCAGCACAGGGACTAGCGGGAGTTGGAACACCGGGGAGCTGTTTTTT.

This clonotype was observed at least ten times. The V gene is TRBV7-3, the J gene TRBJ2-1; possible D gene TRBD1, 6 bases. This CDR3 region has 14 residues. Germline assignment: CDR1 SGHTA and CDR2 FQGTGA. V shed 1 base and J shed 9 bases, with 13 bases lying between them. The CDR3 region has the DNA TGTGCCAGCAGCTTAAGTTTGGGGGCCGGTGAGCAGTTCTTC. Its translation: CASSLSLGAGEQFF.

The V and J genes are TRBV28 and TRBJ2-1; unclear D gene. Per the germline V gene, CDR1 is MDHEN and CDR2 is SYDVKM. CDR3 length equals 14 residues. Trimming shortened V by 6 bases and J by 3 bases, and 12 bases separated the two germline ends. The CDR3 DNA reads as TGTGCCAGCAGCCCCGGAGATGGCTACAATGAGCAGTTCTTC. Amino acid sequence: CASSPGDGYNEQFF.

This clonotype occurred many times. The gene calls are TRBV27 and TRBJ2-1, with D perhaps matching TRBD1 (6 bases). V dropped 0 bases and J dropped 1 base, with 13 bases sitting between them. The germline CDR1 and CDR2 sequences are MNHEY and SMNVEV (reference sequence). There are 17 residues in the CDR3. The CDR3, as DNA: TGTGCCAGCAGTTTATCGTACAACAGGGCGTCCTACAATGAGCAGTTCTTC. Amino acids: CASSLSYNRASYNEQFF.

The chain links TRBV20-1 to TRBJ2-5; D may correspond to TRBD1 or TRBD2 (5 bases each). Trimming removed 2 bases at V and 1 base at J, with 8 bases between. This CDR3 region has 13 residues. CDR1 DFQATT and CDR2 SNEGSKA come from the germline V gene (reference sequence). The CDR3 DNA reads as TGCAGTGCTAGAAGTGGGGGCCAAGAGACCCAGTACTTC. Its protein product is CSARSGGQETQYF.

At least ten counts were recorded for this clonotype. CDR3 coding DNA: TGTGCCAGCAGTTTTACTGGCCTGGGACAGGGTGAAACAGATACGCAGTATTTT. Its protein is CASSFTGLGQGETDTQYF. The V gene is TRBV28, the J gene TRBJ2-3, with TRBD1 matching over 9 bases. This CDR3 has 18 amino acids. Germline CDR1 reads MDHEN; CDR2 reads SYDVKM. With 3 bases clipped from V and 3 bases from J, the junction kept 13 bases outside the gene matches.

This clonotype was seen a few times. The rearrangement links TRBV9 to TRBJ2-5; 9 positions match TRBD2. The CDR3 has 15 residues. Germline assignment: CDR1 SGDLS and CDR2 YYNGEE. The V gene end was trimmed by 4 bases and the J gene end by 4 bases; junction bases not matched to a gene: 8. Here the CDR3 DNA reads TGTGCCAGCAGCCCCGGGATAGCGGGGGCAGAGACCCAGTACTTC. It codes for CASSPGIAGAETQYF.

The CDR3 loop is CASSLGMTNYGYTF. The CDR3 DNA follows: TGTGCCAGCAGCCTCGGTATGACTAACTATGGCTACACCTTC. This chain links TRBV7-9 with TRBJ1-2; D unresolved. This CDR3 spans 14 amino acids. The V and J ends lost 5 bases and 0 bases respectively, with 10 bases between them. In germline, CDR1 is SEHNR, CDR2 FQNEAQ (reference sequence).

The chain uses TRBV4-1 and TRBJ1-2; D ambiguous. Germline V gives CDR1 MGHRA, CDR2 YSYEKL. V dropped 2 bases and J dropped 5 bases, with 18 bases sitting between them. The CDR3 contains 16 residues. The CDR3 is CASSQTETEGRYGYTF. Written as DNA, the CDR3 is TGCGCCAGCAGCCAAACAGAGACTGAAGGGCGATATGGCTACACCTTC.

The chain combines TRBV28 with TRBJ1-5, with D possibly TRBD1 on 6 matching bases. This CDR3 has 13 amino acids. Trimming pared 10 bases from V and 7 bases from J, leaving 17 bases between. From germline, CDR1 is MDHEN and CDR2 SYDVKM. CDR3 residues: CAIHGGPGQPQHF. In nucleotides, the CDR3 is TGTGCCATCCACGGGGGGCCTGGGCAGCCCCAGCATTTT.

This clonotype was picked up many times. The chain joins TRBV4-2 to TRBJ2-1; D unclear. Germline values: CDR1 LGHNA, CDR2 YNFKEQ. The ends were cut back, 1 base at V and 9 bases at J, with 7 bases in the middle. CDR3 length: 12 amino acids. CDR3 DNA sequence: TGTGCCAGCAGCCAAGTAGGGATTGAGCAGTTCTTC. Its translation is CASSQVGIEQFF.

The chain combines TRBV7-7 with TRBJ2-5; 11 bases are shared with TRBD2. Germline CDR1 SSHAT, CDR2 FNYEAQ (reference sequence). This CDR3 contains 15 residues. With V trimmed by 4 bases and J by 1 base, 2 bases remained unmatched. The CDR3 nucleotides are TGTGCCAGCAGCTCGGGACTAGCGGCCCAAGAGACCCAGTACTTC. Translating gives CASSSGLAAQETQYF.

This clonotype was seen a handful of times. The CDR3 region has the DNA TGTGCCAGTAGTATAGGGGATAGCGGGAGGCCCCTTTATCGTGAGCAGTTCTTC. Translation gives CASSIGDSGRPLYREQFF. This chain uses TRBV19 with TRBJ2-1; 10 bases map to TRBD2. The length of the CDR3 is 18 residues. The germline CDR1 and CDR2 sequences are LNHDA and SQIVND (reference sequence). The trim removed 1 base at V and 9 bases at J, leaving 15 bases unmatched.

This chain uses TRBV5-4 with TRBJ2-7, with 7 bases lining up with TRBD2. The length of the CDR3 is 14 residues. The germline gives CDR1 SGHNT, CDR2 YYREEE (reference sequence). V lost 2 bases to trimming and J lost 3 bases; unmatched junction nucleotides: 5. The CDR3, as DNA: TGTGCCAGCAGCTTCGGCCTAGCGGTCTACGAGCAGTACTTC. Its translation is CASSFGLAVYEQYF.

This clonotype was counted a few times. This chain joins TRBV29-1 and TRBJ2-1, with D hard to call. The germline V gene encodes CDR1 SQVTM and CDR2 ANQGSEA. The CDR3 sequence is 13 residues long. V lost 0 bases to trimming and J lost 10 bases, with 13 bases between them. The CDR3 here is CSVEDQVQTEQFF. The CDR3 coding sequence is TGCAGCGTTGAAGATCAAGTCCAAACGGAGCAGTTCTTC.

The chain carries TRBV2 and TRBJ2-2; D not resolved. The V end lost 6 bases, the J end lost 6 bases, and 8 bases lay between the germline ends. CDR1 is SNHLY, CDR2 FYNNEI, per germline. This CDR3 spans 12 amino acids. CDR3 DNA sequence: TGTGCCAGCAGGATAGATCCCGGGGAGCTGTTTTTT. Amino acids: CASRIDPGELFF. Variable domain in full (rest from reference TRBV2 and TRBJ2-2): EPEVTQTPSHQVTQMGQEVILRCVPISNHLYFYWYRQILGQKVEFLVSFYNNEISEKSEIFDDQFSVERPDGSNFTLKIRSTKLEDSAMYFCASRIDPGELFFGEGSRLTVL.